Many counts were recorded for the clone carrying this TCR beta chain. This entry comes from a study of T-cell reconstitution after alpha-beta-depleted transplantation in children. The length of the CDR3 is 14 residues. The germline CDR1 and CDR2 sequences are MDHEN and SYDVKM. Trimming took off 2 bases at V and 6 bases at J, with 13 bases between the two ends. The library targeted TCRbeta and was prepared with unique molecular identifiers. TCRdb re-analysed the PCR reads in MiXCR, keeping a single row per CDR3 protein. This table holds hundreds of thousands of distinct CDR3 sequences, 20% to 25% found once.

This receptor was identified in a boy in the first two years of life who had a stem cell transplant for acute myeloid leukemia, so the T cells may come from the graft donor. The V gene is TRBV28, the J gene TRBJ1-2, with D perhaps TRBD1 (5 bases). Sample: PBMCs, mostly from graft donor cells, taken 360 days after TCRalphabeta/CD19-depleted stem cell transplant. The DNA for the CDR3 is TGTGCCAGCAGTTTAGACAGTTTCCGTAATGGCTACACCTTC. As protein: CASSLDSFRNGYTF.